This TCR beta chain was sequenced in a study of blood T cell repertoires in COVID-19. Study-wide background: Sources were T cells, B-cell-depleted T cells, or PBMCs; the material itself was cDNA or gDNA.

V shed 6 bases and J shed 5 bases, with 16 bases lying between them. This CDR3 has 14 amino acids. Germline values: CDR1 GTSNPN, CDR2 SVGIG (reference sequence). Clones were read by immunoSEQ multiplex PCR, and TCRdb kept only the in-frame ones, dropping some. The table shows 150,000 to 200,000 clones, with 86% occurring only once. The chain has TRBV30 and TRBJ2-2; possible D gene TRBD2, 5 bases. Specimen: peripheral blood. This receptor was identified in a woman of 80 years or more in a cohort sampled during active or convalescent COVID-19. The CDR3 reads CACPSRTRTGELFF. The CDR3 region has the DNA TGTGCCTGCCCAAGCAGGACTCGAACCGGGGAGCTGTTTTTT.